These 11 T cell receptor beta chains share one sample of origin, sequenced in a study of monozygotic twins with inflammatory bowel disease. TCRdb reprocessed the 5' RACE reads, with one entry per CDR3 protein and no DNA. The clone table shows more than 95,000 distinct CDR3 sequences, with the ten largest holding roughly 1.9%. Sequences were obtained from blood. The origin of the receptors is a human donor with ulcerative colitis or Crohn's disease, or a healthy co-twin of an affected twin (not recorded which).

The chain recombines TRBV7-3 with TRBJ2-7; TCRdb outputs TRBD1, but without DNA this stays unchecked. Germline V gives CDR1 SGHTA, CDR2 FQGTGA. This CDR3 comprises 14 residues. The CDR3 protein is CASSLGGGAYEQYF.

The V gene is TRBV12-3 or TRBV12-4, the J gene TRBJ1-1; absent DNA, TCRdb's TRBD1 call cannot be checked. The CDR3 is 16 residues long. The CDR3 region is CASSPRGGTVNTEAFF.

This chain joins TRBV20-1 and TRBJ1-1; TCRdb designates TRBD1, a call that cannot be tested without DNA. CDR3 size: 11 residues. The germline V gene has CDR1 DFQATT and CDR2 SNEGSKA (reference sequence). This CDR3 is CRQTGNTEAFF.

V usage is TRBV5-1 and J usage is TRBJ2-7; the TCRdb call, TRBD1, lacks DNA for checking. The CDR3 is 13 amino acids. The V gene's germline CDR1 is SGHRS and CDR2 YFSETQ. Here the CDR3 reads CASSSGQGYEQYF.

The rearrangement links TRBV6-5 to TRBJ2-7; TCRdb proposes TRBD2, but this gene call is untestable without DNA. The germline CDR1 and CDR2 sequences are MNHEY and SVGAGI. The CDR3 sequence is 15 residues long. The CDR3 reads CASSSTSGAKMGQYF.

The chain uses TRBV12-3 or TRBV12-4 and TRBJ1-1. This CDR3 has 13 residues. This CDR3 is CASSLKGNTEAFF.

This sequence joins TRBV9 and TRBJ2-1. The CDR3 totals 14 residues. Germline V gene data show CDR1 as SGDLS and CDR2 as YYNGEE. CDR3 sequence reads: CASSVEQSGNEQFF. Looking up the rest from reference TRBV9 and TRBJ2-1 gives the full variable domain: DSGVTQTPKHLITATGQRVTLRCSPRSGDLSVYWYQQSLDQGLQFLIQYYNGEERAKGNILERFSAQQFPDLHSELNLSSLELGDSALYFCASSVEQSGNEQFFGPGTRLTVL.

V and J are TRBV4-2 and TRBJ1-3; absent DNA, TCRdb's TRBD1 call cannot be checked. The CDR3 is 17 residues long. Germline CDR1 is LGHNA and CDR2 is YNFKEQ. The CDR3 loop is CASSSRTGRFSGNTIYF.

This chain uses TRBV12-3 or TRBV12-4 with TRBJ1-2. This CDR3 is built from 13 residues. This CDR3 reads CASSSPANYGYTF.

The CDR3 protein is CASSLATGANVLTF. The chain joins TRBV12-3 or TRBV12-4 to TRBJ2-6. The CDR3 is 14 residues long.

This chain joins TRBV6-1 and TRBJ2-7; the D call from TCRdb, TRBD1, cannot be confirmed without DNA. Germline V lookup: CDR1 MNHNS, CDR2 SASEGT. The CDR3 has 16 residues. The CDR3 loop is CASKVISGTGTYEQYF.